The sequence of this T cell receptor beta chain was determined in a study of human versus mouse CDR3 diversity and MHC coevolution. Remarks on this clone: Its antigen remains unidentified.

Study results and caveats: Among all groups, most of the three human donors showed least clonal inequality. Human CDR3s averaged more deletions and insertions than mouse CDR3s. Humans had the largest estimated TCR beta repertoire, 1.5 million to 2 million clonotypes.

The germline gives CDR1 SGDLS, CDR2 YYNGEE. V gave up 3 bases and J gave up 10 bases, with 20 bases separating them. CDR3 length equals 15 residues. Repertoires were generated with immunoSEQ multiplex PCR, while TCRdb's copy carries only in-frame clones and drops some. The table lists about 60,000 clones, 94% of them singletons. The TCR sequence derives from a person between 55 and 69 years old in good health. The chain is built from TRBV9 and TRBJ2-1; TRBD2 might be the D (6 bases). Sequenced sample: naive CD4+ T cells from blood. The subset is: CD45RO-negative CD62L-positive naive CD4 T cells. The DNA for the CDR3 is TGTGCCAGCAGCGCCCTGACGGGAGCGGGTCGAGAGCAGTTCTTC. This translates into CASSALTGAGREQFF.